Below are 10 T cell receptor beta chains sequenced from a single sample in a study of blood T cells in healthy people across ages. PCR was performed a second time for 7 to 11 cycles using a sample-barcoded 5' primer and a J-beta primer mix. Via MiXCR, TCRdb re-called the 5' RACE reads, giving one row per CDR3 protein. The sample shows more than 900,000 distinct CDR3 sequences, 25% to 35% of them seen only once. The same specimen was also included in a second study, on T cells of mothers and their children.

Sequencing input: blood. These receptors were obtained from a woman aged 40 to 50 in good health.

The chain joins TRBV7-2 to TRBJ2-1; 10 positions agree with TRBD2. The J call may be faulty, since TRBJ2-7 better matches the DNA end. Germline CDR1 and CDR2: SGHTA and FQGNSA. The CDR3 runs 18 residues. The chain's CDR3 is CASSLASSGGHSYNEQYF. The CDR3 DNA sequence: TGTGCCAGCAGCTTAGCGTCTAGCGGGGGCCACTCCTACAATGAGCAGTACTTC.

This clonotype has a single count. This chain links TRBV7-2 with TRBJ2-3, with 12 positions matching TRBD2. Unmatched junction bases numbered 17, after V lost 5 bases and J lost 5 bases. Germline values: CDR1 SGHTA, CDR2 FQGNSA. The CDR3 loop spans 19 amino acids. The CDR3 DNA sequence: TGTGCCAGCAGCACTCCCGAAGACCCTAGCGGGAGGGCCGGAGATACGCAGTATTTT. Translating it yields CASSTPEDPSGRAGDTQYF. The full variable domain, completed using reference TRBV7-2 and TRBJ2-3, is GAGVSQSPSNKVTEKGKDVELRCDPISGHTALYWYRQSLGQGLEFLIYFQGNSAPDKSGLPSDRFSAERTGGSVSTLTIQRTQQEDSAVYLCASSTPEDPSGRAGDTQYFGPGTRLTVL.

This chain links TRBV28 with TRBJ1-5; D is possibly TRBD1 (5 bases). Germline V gives CDR1 MDHEN, CDR2 SYDVKM. Trimming cost V 7 bases and J 0 bases, with 16 bases left between them. The CDR3 spans 16 residues. The CDR3 bases are TGTGCCAGCAACTACCCTGGGACGGATAGCAATCAGCCCCAGCATTTT. Its protein product is CASNYPGTDSNQPQHF.

Worth noting for this clonotype: An end of the junction does not agree with germline; a read error may underlie this. The chain couples TRBV18 to TRBJ2-7; 8 bases are a match to TRBD1. This CDR3 comprises 15 residues. The germline V gene encodes CDR1 KGHSH and CDR2 LQKENI. The CDR3, as DNA: TGTGCCGGCTCACCCAGCAGACAGGGGCCCTACGAGCAGTACTTC. Residues: CAGSPSRQGPYEQYF.

J is TRBJ1-2 and V is TRBV5-4; D is perhaps TRBD1 (6 bases). CDR1 and CDR2 (germline): SGHNT, YYREEE (reference sequence). This CDR3 spans 15 amino acids. Between the trimmed V and J ends, which lost 2 bases and 8 bases, there was a span of 19 bases. The CDR3 nucleotides are TGTGCCAGCAGCTTCTCCGGGACACCTAAGTGGGGCTACACCTTC. Amino acids: CASSFSGTPKWGYTF.

In this sample, this clonotype turned up a few times. This chain joins TRBV24-1 and TRBJ1-5; D uncertain. The CDR3 is 20 residues long. The germline CDR1 and CDR2 sequences are KGHDR and SFDVKD. The V end was cut by 0 bases, the J end by 4 bases, with 24 bases between. The CDR3 is CATSDLRFGFSAVQNQPQHF. The CDR3 coding sequence is TGTGCCACCAGTGATTTGCGGTTTGGGTTCTCCGCCGTTCAAAATCAGCCCCAGCATTTT.

The V call is TRBV28, the J call TRBJ1-2; 8 positions match TRBD1. Looked up from germline, CDR1 is MDHEN and CDR2 is SYDVKM. CDR3 length: 15 residues. V gave up 3 bases and J gave up 1 base; unmatched junction bases: 4. CDR3 sequence reads: CASSLDRVLNYGYTF. CDR3 coding DNA: TGTGCCAGCAGTTTGGACAGGGTGCTTAACTATGGCTACACCTTC.

This clonotype was picked up many times. The rearrangement joins TRBV12-3 or TRBV12-4 to TRBJ2-4, with TRBD2 matching over 8 bases. The CDR3 is made up of 15 amino acids. V lost 6 bases and J lost 1; bases outside the gene matches: 5. CDR3 bases: TGTGCCAGCAGGTTCGAGCGGGGGGCCAAAAACATTCAGTACTTC. It encodes CASRFERGAKNIQYF.

In its sample, this clonotype was seen many times. CDR3 nucleotide sequence: TGTGCCAGCAGCCGACGGACGTCTGAAGAGACCCAGTACTTC. This encodes CASSRRTSEETQYF. The chain couples TRBV12-3 or TRBV12-4 to TRBJ2-5; the D is unclear. V was pared by 6 bases and J by 3 bases, with 14 bases between. This CDR3 has 14 amino acids.

This clonotype was detected a few times. The chain employs TRBV7-9 and TRBJ1-5, with 8 bases fitting TRBD1. The CDR3 covers 17 residues. Unmatched junction bases numbered 10, after V lost 6 bases and J lost 0 bases. The germline V gene encodes CDR1 SEHNR and CDR2 FQNEAQ (reference sequence). The CDR3 bases are TGTGCCAGCAGTCTCGGACAGGGAGAGGGTAGCAATCAGCCCCAGCATTTT. It is translated as CASSLGQGEGSNQPQHF.